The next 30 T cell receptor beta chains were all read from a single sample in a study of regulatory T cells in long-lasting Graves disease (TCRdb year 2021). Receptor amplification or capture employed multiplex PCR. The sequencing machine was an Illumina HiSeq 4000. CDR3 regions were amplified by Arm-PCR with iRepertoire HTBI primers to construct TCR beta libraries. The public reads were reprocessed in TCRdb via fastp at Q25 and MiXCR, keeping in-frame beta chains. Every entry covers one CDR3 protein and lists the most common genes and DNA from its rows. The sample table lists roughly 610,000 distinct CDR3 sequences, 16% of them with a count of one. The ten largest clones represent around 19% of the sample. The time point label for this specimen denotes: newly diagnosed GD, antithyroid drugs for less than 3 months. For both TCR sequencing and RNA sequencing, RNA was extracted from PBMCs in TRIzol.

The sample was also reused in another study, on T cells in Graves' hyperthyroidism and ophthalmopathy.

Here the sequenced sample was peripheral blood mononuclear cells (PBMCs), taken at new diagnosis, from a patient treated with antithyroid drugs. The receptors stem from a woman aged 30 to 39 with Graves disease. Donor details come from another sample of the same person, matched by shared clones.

CDR3 sequence (DNA): TGTGCCAGCTCACCAATGGATCTAGCCTACAATGAGCAGTTCTTC. It specifies CASSPMDLAYNEQFF. The chain recombines TRBV18 with TRBJ2-1, with unresolved D. The CDR3 has 15 amino acids. Per germline, CDR1 KGHSH and CDR2 LQKENI. V shed 2 bases and J shed 2 bases, with 10 bases lying between them.

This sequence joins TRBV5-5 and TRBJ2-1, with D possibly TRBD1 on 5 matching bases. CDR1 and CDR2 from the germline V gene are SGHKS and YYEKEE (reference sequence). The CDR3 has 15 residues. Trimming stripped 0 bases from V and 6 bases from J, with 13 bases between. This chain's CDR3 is CASSLVVGGANEQFF. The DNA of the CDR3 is TGTGCCAGCAGCTTGGTAGTAGGTGGGGCCAATGAGCAGTTCTTC.

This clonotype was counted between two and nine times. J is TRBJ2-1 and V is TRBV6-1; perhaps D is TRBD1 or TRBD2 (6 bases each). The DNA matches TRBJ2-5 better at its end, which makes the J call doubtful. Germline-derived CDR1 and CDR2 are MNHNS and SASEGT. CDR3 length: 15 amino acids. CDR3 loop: CASSPTWGARGTQYF. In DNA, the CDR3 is TGTGCCAGCAGTCCTACGTGGGGGGCGCGAGGGACCCAGTACTTC.

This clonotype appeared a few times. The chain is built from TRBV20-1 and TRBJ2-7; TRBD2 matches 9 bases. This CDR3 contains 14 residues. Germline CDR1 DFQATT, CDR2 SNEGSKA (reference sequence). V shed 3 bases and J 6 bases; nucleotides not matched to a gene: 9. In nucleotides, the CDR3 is TGCAGTGCTAGCGCTCTGGGTAGCGGGAGCGAGCAGTACTTC. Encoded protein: CSASALGSGSEQYF.

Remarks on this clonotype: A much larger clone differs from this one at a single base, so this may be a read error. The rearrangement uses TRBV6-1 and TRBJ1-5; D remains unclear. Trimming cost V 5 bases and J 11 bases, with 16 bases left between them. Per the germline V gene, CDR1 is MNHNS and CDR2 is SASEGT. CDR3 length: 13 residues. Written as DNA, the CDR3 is TGTGCCAGCAGTCACGGGGAAGGTGTAGCCCAGCATTTT. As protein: CASSHGEGVAQHF.

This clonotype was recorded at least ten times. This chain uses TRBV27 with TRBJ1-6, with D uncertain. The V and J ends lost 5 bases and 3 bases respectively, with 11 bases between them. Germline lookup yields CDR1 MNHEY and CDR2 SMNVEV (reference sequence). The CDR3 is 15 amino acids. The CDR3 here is CASSDGSLYNSPLHF. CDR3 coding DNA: TGTGCCAGCAGTGACGGTTCCCTCTATAATTCACCCCTCCACTTT.

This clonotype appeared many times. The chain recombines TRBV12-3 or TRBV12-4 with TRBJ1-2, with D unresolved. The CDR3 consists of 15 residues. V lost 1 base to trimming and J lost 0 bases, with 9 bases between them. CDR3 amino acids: CASSLDLLANYGYTF. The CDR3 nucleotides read TGTGCCAGCAGTTTAGACCTCCTAGCTAACTATGGCTACACCTTC.

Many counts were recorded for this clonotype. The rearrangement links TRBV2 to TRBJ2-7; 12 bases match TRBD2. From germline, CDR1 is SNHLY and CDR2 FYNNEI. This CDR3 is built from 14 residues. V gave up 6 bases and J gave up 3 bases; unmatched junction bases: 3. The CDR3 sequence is CASRTSGRNYEQYF. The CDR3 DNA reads TGTGCCAGCAGGACTAGCGGGAGAAACTACGAGCAGTACTTC.

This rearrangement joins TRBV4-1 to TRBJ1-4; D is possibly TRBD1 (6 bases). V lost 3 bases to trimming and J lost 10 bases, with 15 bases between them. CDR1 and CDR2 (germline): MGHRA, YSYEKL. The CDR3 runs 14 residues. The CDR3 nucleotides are TGCGCCAGCAGCCACCCCCTGGGAGGGGGAAAACTGTTTTTT. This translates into CASSHPLGGGKLFF.

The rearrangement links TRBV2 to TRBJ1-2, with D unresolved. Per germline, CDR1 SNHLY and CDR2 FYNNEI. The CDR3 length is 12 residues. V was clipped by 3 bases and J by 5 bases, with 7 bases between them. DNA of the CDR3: TGTGCCAGCAGTGACACAGCTTATGGCTACACCTTC. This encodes CASSDTAYGYTF. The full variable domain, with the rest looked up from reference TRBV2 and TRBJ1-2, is EPEVTQTPSHQVTQMGQEVILRCVPISNHLYFYWYRQILGQKVEFLVSFYNNEISEKSEIFDDQFSVERPDGSNFTLKIRSTKLEDSAMYFCASSDTAYGYTFGSGTRLTVV.

The CDR3 loop reads CASSPDRGGTGELFF. In DNA, the CDR3 is TGTGCCAGCAGTCCGGACAGGGGCGGGACCGGGGAGCTGTTTTTT. This sequence joins TRBV6-1 and TRBJ2-2, with 9 bases that match TRBD1. The germline CDR1 and CDR2 sequences are MNHNS and SASEGT. Trimming took 5 bases from V and 5 from J; bases not matched to a gene: 6. The CDR3 consists of 15 residues.

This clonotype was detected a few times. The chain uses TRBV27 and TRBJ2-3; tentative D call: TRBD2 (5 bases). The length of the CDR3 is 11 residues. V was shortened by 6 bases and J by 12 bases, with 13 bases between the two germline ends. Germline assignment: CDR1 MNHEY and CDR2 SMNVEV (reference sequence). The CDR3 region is CASRTRGTQYF. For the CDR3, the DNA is TGTGCCAGCAGGACCCGGGGTACCCAGTATTTT.

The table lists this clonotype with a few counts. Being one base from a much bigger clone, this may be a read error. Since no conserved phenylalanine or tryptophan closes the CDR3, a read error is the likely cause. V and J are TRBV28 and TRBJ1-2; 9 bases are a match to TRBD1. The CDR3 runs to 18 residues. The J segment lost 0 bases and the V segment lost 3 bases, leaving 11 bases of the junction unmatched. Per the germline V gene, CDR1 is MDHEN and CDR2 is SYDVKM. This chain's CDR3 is CASSFGQGTFGANYGYTL. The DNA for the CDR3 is TGTGCCAGCAGTTTCGGACAGGGGACATTTGGAGCTAACTATGGCTACACCCTC.

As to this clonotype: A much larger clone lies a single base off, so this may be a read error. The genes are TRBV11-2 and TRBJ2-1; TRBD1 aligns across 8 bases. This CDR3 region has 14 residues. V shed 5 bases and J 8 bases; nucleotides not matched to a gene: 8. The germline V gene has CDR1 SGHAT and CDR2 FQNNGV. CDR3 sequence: CASSVNGQGDEQFF. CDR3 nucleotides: TGTGCCAGCAGCGTAAACGGACAGGGTGATGAGCAGTTCTTC.

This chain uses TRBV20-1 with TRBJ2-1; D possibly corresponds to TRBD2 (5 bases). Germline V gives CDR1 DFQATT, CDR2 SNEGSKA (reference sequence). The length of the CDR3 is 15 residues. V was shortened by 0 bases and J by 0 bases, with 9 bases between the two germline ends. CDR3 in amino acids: CSAREQRSSYNEQFF. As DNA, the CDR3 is TGCAGTGCTAGAGAGCAGCGGAGCTCCTACAATGAGCAGTTCTTC.

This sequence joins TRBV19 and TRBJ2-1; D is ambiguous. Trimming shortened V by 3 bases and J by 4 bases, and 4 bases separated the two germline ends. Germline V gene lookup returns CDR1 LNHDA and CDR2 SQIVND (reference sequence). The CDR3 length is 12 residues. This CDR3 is CASSMAYNEQFF. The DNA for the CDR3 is TGTGCCAGTAGTATGGCGTACAATGAGCAGTTCTTC.

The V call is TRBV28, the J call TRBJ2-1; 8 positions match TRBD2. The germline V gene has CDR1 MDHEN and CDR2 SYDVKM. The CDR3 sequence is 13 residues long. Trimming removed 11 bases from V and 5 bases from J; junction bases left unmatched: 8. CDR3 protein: CASQREYDNEQFF. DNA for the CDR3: TGTGCCTCCCAGCGGGAGTACGACAATGAGCAGTTCTTC.

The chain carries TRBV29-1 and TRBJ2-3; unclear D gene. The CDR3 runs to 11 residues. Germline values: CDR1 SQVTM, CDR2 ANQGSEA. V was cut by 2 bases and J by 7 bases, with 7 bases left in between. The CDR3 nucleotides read TGCAGCGTTGAAACCAAGCATACGCAGTATTTT. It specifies CSVETKHTQYF.

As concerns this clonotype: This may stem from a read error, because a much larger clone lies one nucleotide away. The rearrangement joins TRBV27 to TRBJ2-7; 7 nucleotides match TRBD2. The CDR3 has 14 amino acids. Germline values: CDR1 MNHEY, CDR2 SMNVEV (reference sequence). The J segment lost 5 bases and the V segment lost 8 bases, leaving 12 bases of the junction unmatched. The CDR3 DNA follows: TGTGCCAGCCAGAAGAGCGGGAACGACCACGAGCAGTACTTC. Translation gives CASQKSGNDHEQYF.

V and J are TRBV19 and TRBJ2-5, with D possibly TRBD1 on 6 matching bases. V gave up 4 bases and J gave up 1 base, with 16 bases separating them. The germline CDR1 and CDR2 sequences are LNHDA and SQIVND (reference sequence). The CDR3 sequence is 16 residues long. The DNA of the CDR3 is TGTGCCAGTAGTAAAGGCTACAAGGGGGTCCAAGAGACCCAGTACTTC. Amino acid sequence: CASSKGYKGVQETQYF.

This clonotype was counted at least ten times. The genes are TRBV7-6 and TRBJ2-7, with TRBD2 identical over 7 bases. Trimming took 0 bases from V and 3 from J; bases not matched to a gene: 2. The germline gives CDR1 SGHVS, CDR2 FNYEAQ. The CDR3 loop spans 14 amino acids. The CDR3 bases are TGTGCCAGCAGCTTAGCGGGAGGGCTCTACGAGCAGTACTTC. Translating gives CASSLAGGLYEQYF. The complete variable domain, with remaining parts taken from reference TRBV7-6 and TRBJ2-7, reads GAGVSQSPRYKVTKRGQDVALRCDPISGHVSLYWYRQALGQGPEFLTYFNYEAQQDKSGLPNDRFSAERPEGSISTLTIQRTEQRDSAMYRCASSLAGGLYEQYFGPGTRLTVT.

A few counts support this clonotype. The CDR3 DNA reads TGTGCCAGCAGCGGACTCAAGACCGGGGAGCTGTTTTTT. Amino acids: CASSGLKTGELFF. V is TRBV7-8 and J is TRBJ2-2, with D perhaps matching TRBD2 (5 bases). Trimming took off 5 bases at V and 5 bases at J, with 9 bases between the two ends. Germline-derived CDR1 and CDR2 are SGHVS and FQNEAQ. The CDR3 is 13 amino acids.

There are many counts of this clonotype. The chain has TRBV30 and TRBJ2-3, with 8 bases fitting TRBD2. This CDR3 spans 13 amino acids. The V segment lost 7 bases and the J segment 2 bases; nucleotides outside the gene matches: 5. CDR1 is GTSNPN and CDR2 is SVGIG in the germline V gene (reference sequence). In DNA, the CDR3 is TGTGCCTTGACTAGCGACAACACAGATACGCAGTATTTT. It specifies CALTSDNTDTQYF. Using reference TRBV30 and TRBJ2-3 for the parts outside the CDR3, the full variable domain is SQTIHQWPATLVQPVGSPLSLECTVEGTSNPNLYWYRQAAGRGLQLLFYSVGIGQISSEVPQNLSASRPQDRQFILSSKKLLLSDSGFYLCALTSDNTDTQYFGPGTRLTVL.

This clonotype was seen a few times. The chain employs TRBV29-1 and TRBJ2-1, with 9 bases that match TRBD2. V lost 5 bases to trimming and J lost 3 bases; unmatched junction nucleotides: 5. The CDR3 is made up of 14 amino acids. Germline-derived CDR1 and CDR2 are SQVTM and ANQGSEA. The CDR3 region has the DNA TGCAGCGTTAATAGCGGGGGAAGCTACAATGAGCAGTTCTTC. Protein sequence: CSVNSGGSYNEQFF.

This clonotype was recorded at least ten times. CDR3 nucleotide sequence: TGCAGTGCCGACCAGGGTGGGCCTGAAGCTTTCTTT. This codes for CSADQGGPEAFF. The chain carries TRBV20-1 and TRBJ1-1; D may be TRBD1 (5 bases). Trimming removed 6 bases at V and 6 bases at J, with 14 bases between. The CDR3 length is 12 residues. Germline-derived CDR1 and CDR2 are DFQATT and SNEGSKA (reference sequence).

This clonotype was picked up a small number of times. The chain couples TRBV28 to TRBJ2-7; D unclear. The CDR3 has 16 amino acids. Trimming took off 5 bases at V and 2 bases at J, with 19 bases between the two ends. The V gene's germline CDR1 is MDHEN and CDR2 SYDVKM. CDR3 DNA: TGTGCCAGCAGTCGGGTCCTTTCGCGGAGAACCTACGAGCAGTACTTC. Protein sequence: CASSRVLSRRTYEQYF.

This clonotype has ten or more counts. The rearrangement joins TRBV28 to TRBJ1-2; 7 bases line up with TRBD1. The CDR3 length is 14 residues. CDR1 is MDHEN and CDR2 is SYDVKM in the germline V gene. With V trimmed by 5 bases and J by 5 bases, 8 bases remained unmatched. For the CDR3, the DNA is TGTGCCAGCAGTGTACCGGGACAGCCATATGGCTACACCTTC. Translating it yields CASSVPGQPYGYTF.

This chain's CDR3 is CASSELGGEQFF. The CDR3, as DNA: TGTGCCAGCAGTGAACTAGGGGGTGAGCAGTTCTTC. The rearrangement uses TRBV6-2 or TRBV6-3 and TRBJ2-1; TRBD1 is a possible D gene (6 bases). Trimming shortened V by 5 bases and J by 9 bases, and 11 bases separated the two germline ends. The length of the CDR3 is 12 residues. Per germline, CDR1 MNHEY and CDR2 SVGEGT.

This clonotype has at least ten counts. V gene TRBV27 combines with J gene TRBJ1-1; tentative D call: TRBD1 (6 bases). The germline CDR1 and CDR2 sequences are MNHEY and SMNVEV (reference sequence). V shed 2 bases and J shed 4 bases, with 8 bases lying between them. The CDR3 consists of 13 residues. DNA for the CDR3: TGTGCCAGCAGTTTAAGGGGGTTCACTGAAGCTTTCTTT. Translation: CASSLRGFTEAFF.

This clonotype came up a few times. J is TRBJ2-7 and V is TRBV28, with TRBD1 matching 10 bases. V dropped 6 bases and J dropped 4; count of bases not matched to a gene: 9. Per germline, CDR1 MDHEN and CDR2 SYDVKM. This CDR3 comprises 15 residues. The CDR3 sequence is CASRGTGQGQYEQYF. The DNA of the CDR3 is TGTGCCAGCAGGGGAACGGGACAGGGGCAATACGAGCAGTACTTC.